Each of the 5 T cell receptor beta chains below was sequenced from the same sample in a study of T cell responses to AZD1222 COVID-19 vaccine. Assay used: immunoSEQ multiplex PCR; TCRdb lists only in-frame clones, some missing. The sample lists 95,000 to 150,000 clones, over 80% seen once, with over 5.5% in the top ten. The input for sequencing was peripheral blood, taken on day 0 of AZD1222 vaccination. These receptor sequences come from an adult in good health.

The chain couples TRBV5-6 to TRBJ2-7; possible D gene TRBD1, 5 bases. The V end was cut by 4 bases, the J end by 2 bases, with 13 bases between. The CDR3 spans 14 residues. Germline loops: CDR1 SGHDT, CDR2 YYEEEE. This CDR3 reads CASSPDIPPYEQYF. CDR3 in DNA: TGTGCCAGCAGCCCGGACATACCACCCTACGAGCAGTACTTC.

The chain uses TRBV3-1 (or the pseudogene TRBV3-2) and TRBJ1-2; D call uncertain. The germline V gene has CDR1 LGHDT and CDR2 YNNKEL (reference sequence). The CDR3 contains 12 residues. V lost 3 bases and J 8 bases, leaving 10 bases between the germline ends. The CDR3 nucleotides are TGTGCCAGCAGCCAGAGTAGTAACGGCTACACCTTC. Its protein is CASSQSSNGYTF.

CDR3 bases: TGTGCCAGTAAGGATCCCGGGAACACTGAAGCTTTCTTT. Amino acid sequence: CASKDPGNTEAFF. This rearrangement joins TRBV19 to TRBJ1-1; D not certain. The CDR3 loop spans 13 amino acids. Germline CDR1 LNHDA, CDR2 SQIVND (reference sequence). Trimming left V 7 bases short and J 1 base short, with 10 bases between.

The chain employs TRBV19 and TRBJ1-3, with unresolved D. This CDR3 contains 16 residues. The V and J ends lost 1 base and 0 bases respectively, with 10 bases between them. Germline V lookup: CDR1 LNHDA, CDR2 SQIVND (reference sequence). The CDR3 DNA reads as TGTGCCAGTAGTATAGGGATCGCTGGCTCTGGAAACACCATATATTTT. Translated, it gives CASSIGIAGSGNTIYF.

V is TRBV2 and J is TRBJ1-1, with 7 bases identical to TRBD1. Trimming cost V 7 bases and J 0 bases; bases outside gene matches: 5. CDR1 and CDR2 (germline): SNHLY, FYNNEI. CDR3 length: 14 residues. The CDR3 reads CASIEDRVNTEAFF. The CDR3 DNA follows: TGTGCCAGCATCGAAGACAGGGTGAACACTGAAGCTTTCTTT.